This T cell receptor beta chain was sequenced for a study of CD8+ T cells in alopecia areata. Findings and limits, study-wide: Clonality exceeded that of normal scalp in lesional scalp, most notably in alopecia totalis/universalis.

TCR sequencing used cDNA made by reverse transcription of extracted RNA. Here immunoSEQ multiplex PCR was the method, and the copy in TCRdb shows in-frame clones only, minus some. The data contain about 180,000 clones, just under 60% of them singletons. Investigators sorted PBMCs to obtain both CD4+ and CD8+ T cells. Germline CDR1 is MNHNS and CDR2 is SASEGT. V lost 3 bases, J lost 4 bases, and 12 bases lay in between. The CDR3 is made up of 14 amino acids. Concerning this clone itself: Its target is not known.

The origin of this receptor is a human donor with alopecia areata. Source: CD4+ T cells sorted from blood, taken at week 0. This sequence joins TRBV6-1 and TRBJ1-1; D may be TRBD1 (5 bases). The CDR3 DNA is TGTGCCAGCAGTGAGTCTTTCGGGGGCACTGAAGCTTTCTTT. The encoded protein is CASSESFGGTEAFF.